This TCR beta chain originates from a study of T cell responses to AZD1222 COVID-19 vaccine. Study-wide results and caveats: Unmutated variant regions are reportedly targeted by nearly half of spike-specific TCRs. Donors in the cohort were predominantly white British and more often female, and clonal diversity was possibly underestimated. Repertoires in all cases were sampled only once the peak T cell response had passed. At study baseline, merely roughly 6 AZD1222 recipients were seropositive.

V gave up 0 bases and J gave up 3 bases; unmatched junction bases: 6. The length of the CDR3 is 16 residues. Germline lookup yields CDR1 SGHTA and CDR2 FQGNSA. Clones were read by immunoSEQ multiplex PCR, and TCRdb kept only the in-frame ones, dropping some. There are about 210,000 clones in the sample; approximately 94% occur only once, and over 1.5% lies in the top ten. This clone showed up just once. Antigen specificity is unknown. This clonotype originated in an adult who received the MenACWY meningococcal vaccine as a control. The sequences come from peripheral blood, collected 28 days after the second dose of the MenACWY control vaccine. This chain uses TRBV7-2 with TRBJ2-7, with 9 bases lining up with TRBD1. In DNA, the CDR3 is TGTGCCAGCAGCTTAGCTTCGATGGACAGGGGCTACGAGCAGTACTTC. As protein: CASSLASMDRGYEQYF. Combining the CDR3 with reference TRBV7-2 and TRBJ2-7 gives the whole variable domain GAGVSQSPSNKVTEKGKDVELRCDPISGHTALYWYRQSLGQGLEFLIYFQGNSAPDKSGLPSDRFSAERTGGSVSTLTIQRTQQEDSAVYLCASSLASMDRGYEQYFGPGTRLTVT.